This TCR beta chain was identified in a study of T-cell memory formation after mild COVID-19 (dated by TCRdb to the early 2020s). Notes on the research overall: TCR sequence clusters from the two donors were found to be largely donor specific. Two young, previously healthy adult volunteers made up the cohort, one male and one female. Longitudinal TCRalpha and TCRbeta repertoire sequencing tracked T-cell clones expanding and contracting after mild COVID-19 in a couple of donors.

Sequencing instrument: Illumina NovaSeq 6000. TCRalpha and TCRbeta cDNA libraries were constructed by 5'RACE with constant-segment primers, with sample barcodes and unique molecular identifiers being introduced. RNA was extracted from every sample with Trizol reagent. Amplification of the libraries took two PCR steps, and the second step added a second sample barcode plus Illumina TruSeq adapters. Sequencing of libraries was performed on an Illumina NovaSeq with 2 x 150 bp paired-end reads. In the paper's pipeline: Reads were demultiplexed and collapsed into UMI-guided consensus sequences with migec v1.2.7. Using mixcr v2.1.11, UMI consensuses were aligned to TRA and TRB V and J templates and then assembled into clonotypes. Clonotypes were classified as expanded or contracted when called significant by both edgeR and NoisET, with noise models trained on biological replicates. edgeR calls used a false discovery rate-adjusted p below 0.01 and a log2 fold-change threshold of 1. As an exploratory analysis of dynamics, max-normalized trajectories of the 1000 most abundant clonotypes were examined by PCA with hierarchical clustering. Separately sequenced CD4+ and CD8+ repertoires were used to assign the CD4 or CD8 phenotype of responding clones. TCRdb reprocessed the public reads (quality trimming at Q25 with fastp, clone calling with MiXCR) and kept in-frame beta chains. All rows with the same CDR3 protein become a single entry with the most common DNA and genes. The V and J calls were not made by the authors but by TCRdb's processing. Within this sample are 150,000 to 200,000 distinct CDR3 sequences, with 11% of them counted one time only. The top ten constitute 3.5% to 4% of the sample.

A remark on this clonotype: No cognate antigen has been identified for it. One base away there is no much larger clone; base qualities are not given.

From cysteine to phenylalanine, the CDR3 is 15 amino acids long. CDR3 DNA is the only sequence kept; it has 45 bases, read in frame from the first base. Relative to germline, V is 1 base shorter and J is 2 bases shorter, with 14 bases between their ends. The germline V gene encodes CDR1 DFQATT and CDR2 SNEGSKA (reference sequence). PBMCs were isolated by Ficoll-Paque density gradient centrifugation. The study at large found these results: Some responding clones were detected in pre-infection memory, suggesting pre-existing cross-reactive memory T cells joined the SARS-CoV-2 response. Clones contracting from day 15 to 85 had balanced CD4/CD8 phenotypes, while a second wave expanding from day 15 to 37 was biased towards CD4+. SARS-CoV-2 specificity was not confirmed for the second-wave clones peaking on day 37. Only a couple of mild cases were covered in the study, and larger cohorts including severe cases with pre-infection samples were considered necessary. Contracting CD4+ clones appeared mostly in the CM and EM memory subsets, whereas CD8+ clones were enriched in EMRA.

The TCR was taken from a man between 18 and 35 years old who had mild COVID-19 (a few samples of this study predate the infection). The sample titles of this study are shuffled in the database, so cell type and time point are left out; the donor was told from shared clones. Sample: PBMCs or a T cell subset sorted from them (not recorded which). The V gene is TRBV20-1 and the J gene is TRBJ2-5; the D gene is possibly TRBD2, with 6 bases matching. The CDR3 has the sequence CSARAPTGVQETQYF. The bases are TGCAGTGCTAGAGCCCCCACGGGGGTACAAGAGACCCAGTACTTC.